One and the same sample provided the 20 T cell receptor beta chains below, sequenced in a study of blood T cell repertoires in COVID-19. Repertoires were generated with immunoSEQ multiplex PCR, while TCRdb's copy carries only in-frame clones and drops some. The sample has fewer than 350,000 clones, about 89% seen once. The source material was peripheral blood. These TCRs come from a man aged 35-49 years with active or convalescent COVID-19.

This clone was seen just once. V is TRBV28 and J is TRBJ2-2; maybe TRBD2 (5 bases). Germline-derived CDR1 and CDR2 are MDHEN and SYDVKM. V shed 11 bases and J shed 6 bases, with 10 bases lying between them. This CDR3 has 11 residues. CDR3 in DNA: TGTGCCTCTGAGAGGGCCGGGGAGCTGTTTTTT. The encoded protein is CASERAGELFF.

V gene TRBV6-5 combines with J gene TRBJ1-3; no firm D call. Trimming cost V 8 bases and J 4 bases, with 15 bases left between them. The CDR3 is 14 amino acids. CDR1 is MNHEY and CDR2 is SVGAGI in the germline V gene. CDR3 sequence reads: CASCLAGPGNTIYF. CDR3 nucleotide sequence: TGTGCCAGCTGCCTTGCAGGCCCCGGAAACACCATATATTTT.

CDR3 residues: CASSLWPGTGDRNEQYF. CDR3 DNA: TGTGCCAGCAGCTTGTGGCCCGGGACAGGGGATCGGAACGAGCAGTACTTC. This rearrangement joins TRBV5-5 to TRBJ2-7; 10 bases fit TRBD1. The germline CDR1 and CDR2 sequences are SGHKS and YYEKEE (reference sequence). The CDR3 loop spans 17 amino acids. J was trimmed by 5 bases and V by 1 base; bases with no gene match: 12.

This rearrangement joins TRBV28 to TRBJ1-2; 7 bases map to TRBD1. From germline, CDR1 is MDHEN and CDR2 SYDVKM. The CDR3 spans 15 residues. J was trimmed by 4 bases and V by 6 bases; bases with no gene match: 11. CDR3: CASRYQQGRTYGYTF. The CDR3 bases are TGTGCCAGCAGATATCAACAGGGGCGGACCTATGGCTACACCTTC.

The V and J genes are TRBV19 and TRBJ1-5, with 9 bases aligning to TRBD1. The V and J ends lost 5 bases and 0 bases, in that order; junction bases with no gene match: 11. The CDR3 runs to 18 residues. The germline gives CDR1 LNHDA, CDR2 SQIVND (reference sequence). The CDR3 here is CASSEGRTGVRSNQPQHF. CDR3 sequence (DNA): TGTGCCAGTAGTGAAGGGAGGACAGGGGTTCGTAGCAATCAGCCCCAGCATTTT.

The V and J genes are TRBV11-2 and TRBJ1-1; 11 bases are a match to TRBD1. CDR3 length: 15 amino acids. V lost 5 bases to trimming and J lost 5 bases; unmatched junction nucleotides: 7. CDR1 is SGHAT, CDR2 FQNNGV, per germline. Here the CDR3 reads CASSLTGQGGTEAFF. The CDR3 DNA follows: TGTGCCAGCAGCCTAACGGGACAGGGGGGGACTGAAGCTTTCTTT.

The V call is TRBV28, the J call TRBJ2-2; tentatively, D is TRBD2 (7 bases). CDR3 length equals 15 residues. In germline, CDR1 is MDHEN, CDR2 SYDVKM. The V and J ends lost 6 bases and 4 bases respectively, with 15 bases between them. The CDR3 spells CASSSGGRGTGELFF. The DNA for the CDR3 is TGTGCCAGCAGCTCCGGGGGGCGAGGCACCGGGGAGCTGTTTTTT.

On this clone: The same CDR3 also results from other DNA sequences found in this sample. The genes are TRBV19 and TRBJ1-5, with TRBD1 matching 8 bases. The CDR3 totals 15 residues. The V and J ends lost 4 bases and 4 bases, in that order; junction bases with no gene match: 6. From germline, CDR1 is LNHDA and CDR2 SQIVND (reference sequence). In nucleotides, the CDR3 is TGTGCCAGTAGTACGGGGACAGGTCGGAATCAGCCCCAGCATTTT. It translates to CASSTGTGRNQPQHF.

The CDR3 spells CASSFGGDVSDTQYF. CDR3 DNA sequence: TGCGCCAGCAGCTTTGGGGGCGACGTCTCAGATACGCAGTATTTT. V gene TRBV5-1 combines with J gene TRBJ2-3; D possibly corresponds to TRBD1 (6 bases). This CDR3 region has 15 residues. From germline, CDR1 is SGHRS and CDR2 YFSETQ. V lost 2 bases and J lost 4, with 14 bases in between.

In this sample, this clone turned up a few times. This sequence joins TRBV25-1 and TRBJ2-7; tentatively, D is TRBD1 (6 bases). This CDR3 is 14 amino acids long. CDR1 MGHDK and CDR2 SYGVNS come from the germline V gene. V was trimmed by 0 bases and J by 5 bases, leaving 11 bases between them. The CDR3: CASSEYKQGDEQYF. The CDR3 DNA sequence: TGTGCCAGCAGTGAATATAAACAGGGCGACGAGCAGTACTTC.

The V gene is TRBV27, the J gene TRBJ2-1, with 16 bases fitting TRBD2. The germline V gene encodes CDR1 MNHEY and CDR2 SMNVEV (reference sequence). With 7 bases clipped from V and 2 bases from J, the junction kept 8 bases outside the gene matches. The CDR3 covers 18 residues. CDR3 loop: CASTPGLAGGRPYNEQFF. In DNA form, the CDR3 reads TGTGCCAGCACTCCGGGACTAGCGGGAGGGCGGCCCTACAATGAGCAGTTCTTC.

The table lists this clone with a few counts. This chain links TRBV5-4 with TRBJ1-2; D is unresolved. This CDR3 region has 13 residues. Looked up from germline, CDR1 is SGHNT and CDR2 is YYREEE (reference sequence). V was cut by 0 bases and J by 4 bases, with 7 bases left in between. The CDR3: CASSLDGGYGYTF. Here the CDR3 DNA reads TGTGCCAGCAGCTTGGACGGAGGCTATGGCTACACCTTC.

The gene calls are TRBV7-8 and TRBJ2-1; D gene unclear. This CDR3 has 11 amino acids. Trimming cost V 5 bases and J 9 bases, with 8 bases left between them. Germline V lookup: CDR1 SGHVS, CDR2 FQNEAQ. The CDR3, as DNA: TGTGCCAGCAGCCCCTCAGGTGAGCAGTTCTTC. This sequence encodes CASSPSGEQFF.

V gene TRBV28 combines with J gene TRBJ2-5; perhaps TRBD2 as D (5 bases). The CDR3 is 16 amino acids. Trimming took 5 bases from V and 7 from J, leaving 23 bases between them. In germline, CDR1 is MDHEN, CDR2 SYDVKM. CDR3 region: CASSPLSRGSDATQYF. Written as DNA, the CDR3 is TGTGCCAGCAGTCCGCTCTCCCGAGGGAGCGACGCGACCCAGTACTTC.

This chain uses TRBV13 with TRBJ2-2; D not certain. The CDR3 runs 14 residues. The ends were cut back, 4 bases at V and 10 bases at J, with 16 bases in the middle. In germline, CDR1 is PRHDT, CDR2 FYEKMQ (reference sequence). The CDR3 here is CASSSLNLAEELFF. As DNA, the CDR3 is TGTGCCAGCAGCTCACTTAACCTCGCGGAGGAGCTGTTTTTT.

The V and J genes are TRBV4-1 and TRBJ1-6; no firm D call. Germline assignment: CDR1 MGHRA and CDR2 YSYEKL. V lost 0 bases and J lost 7, with 13 bases in between. CDR3 size: 16 residues. The CDR3 sequence: CASSQEGQEFNSPLHF. CDR3 nucleotides: TGCGCCAGCAGCCAAGAGGGTCAGGAATTCAATTCACCCCTCCACTTT.

This rearrangement joins TRBV12-3 or TRBV12-4 to TRBJ1-1; unclear D gene. V dropped 7 bases and J dropped 5 bases, with 14 bases sitting between them. The CDR3 is 13 amino acids. This CDR3 reads CASNLLGGTEAFF. Written as DNA, the CDR3 is TGTGCCAGCAACCTATTGGGAGGAACTGAAGCTTTCTTT.

This rearrangement joins TRBV27 to TRBJ1-6; TRBD1 aligns across 7 bases. This CDR3 comprises 17 residues. Trimming cost V 2 bases and J 0 bases; bases outside gene matches: 4. Germline-derived CDR1 and CDR2 are MNHEY and SMNVEV (reference sequence). The CDR3 region is CASSLRTGNSYNSPLHF. The CDR3 DNA is TGTGCCAGCAGTTTAAGGACAGGAAACTCCTATAATTCACCCCTCCACTTT.

The chain is built from TRBV3-1 (or the pseudogene TRBV3-2) and TRBJ1-5; D is possibly TRBD1 (5 bases). V lost 1 base, J lost 3 bases, and 7 bases lay in between. The germline gives CDR1 LGHDT, CDR2 YNNKEL (reference sequence). The CDR3 has 14 amino acids. In DNA, the CDR3 is TGTGCCAGCAGCCAAGCAGGGCACAATCAGCCCCAGCATTTT. Protein sequence: CASSQAGHNQPQHF.

This chain connects TRBV6-5 to TRBJ2-5, with a tentative D call TRBD1 (5 bases). The germline V and J ends were trimmed by 0 bases and 1 base, with 12 bases remaining between them. This CDR3 spans 16 amino acids. Per the germline V gene, CDR1 is MNHEY and CDR2 is SVGAGI. CDR3 region: CASSYSRATVQETQYF. CDR3 coding DNA: TGTGCCAGCAGTTACTCTAGGGCGACAGTCCAAGAGACCCAGTACTTC.